Sequencing of this TCR beta chain was carried out in a study of T cells in pancreatic ductal adenocarcinoma. Surgery without prior neoadjuvant therapy was the treatment of the selected pancreatic ductal adenocarcinoma patients. This clone has a single count. Its antigen is still unknown. Study-wide results and caveats: No significant tumor-blood clonality difference; means were about 0.12 and 0.073. Tumor samples had fewer productive templates and roughly 7.3-fold fewer unique clonotypes than blood.

Trimming took 4 bases from V and 0 from J; bases not matched to a gene: 6. The CDR3 runs 18 residues. Germline V CDR1 and CDR2: SGHRS, YFSETQ. Measured with immunoSEQ multiplex PCR; TCRdb has only the in-frame clones, and not every one. The repertoire consists of 4,500 to 5,000 clones, with more than 65% occurring once and the leading ten covering around 7%. The source material was pancreatic tumor tissue. The V and J genes are TRBV5-1 and TRBJ2-3; 15 bases align to TRBD2. The clonotype originates from a human donor with pancreatic ductal adenocarcinoma. The donor label of this sample is uncertain. The DNA for the CDR3 is TGCGCCAGCAGCGTCGGGACTAGCGGGGGGCCTAGCACAGATACGCAGTATTTT. It codes for CASSVGTSGGPSTDTQYF.